This T cell receptor (beta chain) was identified during a study of spatial heterogeneity in lung cancer. Across the whole study: On average, each unique TCR and UMI combination appeared more than ten times in raw reads. Overall study results and limits: Estimated TCR-seq coverage of tumor T cells was only around 7.4% for alpha chains. For beta chains, the corresponding estimate was about 14%. It was found that expanded intratumoral alpha and beta TCR counts tracked tumor mutation counts.

Germline-derived CDR1 and CDR2 are SGHNT and YYREEE (reference sequence). There are 13 residues in the CDR3. V dropped 7 bases and J dropped 4 bases, with 14 bases sitting between them. This clonotype was recorded at least ten times. The antigen remains unidentified. Carried by each TCR cDNA molecule was a unique molecular identifier. TCRdb re-called the 5' RACE reads with MiXCR, one entry per CDR3 protein. The sample carries 15,000 to 20,000 distinct CDR3 sequences, roughly 5.7% recorded once. Time point of the sample: sample taken at primary tumor resection. Researchers sequenced whole RNA taken from tumor, nontumor lung or frozen PBMC without sorting.

This clonotype originated in a female donor with early-stage non-small cell lung cancer. This chain connects TRBV5-4 to TRBJ1-1; possibly TRBD1 for D (6 bases). Specimen: lung tumor tissue, collected at surgery. The CDR3 loop is CASGLQGGTEAFF. The CDR3 DNA sequence: TGTGCCAGCGGGCTACAGGGTGGCACTGAAGCTTTCTTT.